This entry lists 21 T cell receptor beta chains sequenced from one sample in a study of blood T cells in healthy people across ages. It was with a sample-barcoded 5' primer and a J-beta primer mix that a second PCR of about 6 to 12 cycles was run. Each CDR3 protein gets one entry after TCRdb re-called the 5' RACE reads with MiXCR. The sample includes 700,000 to 950,000 distinct CDR3 sequences, 55% to 75% of them seen just once. The sequenced sample consisted of blood. These receptor sequences come from a young man in good health.

The J gene is TRBJ2-3, the V gene TRBV2; no reliable D call. The V gene lost 5 bases and the J gene lost 3 bases, with 6 bases spanning the gap. This CDR3 comprises 12 residues. The germline V gene encodes CDR1 SNHLY and CDR2 FYNNEI. As DNA, the CDR3 is TGTGCCAGCAGTTCGATGACAGATACGCAGTATTTT. It translates to CASSSMTDTQYF.

This chain's CDR3 is CASSRRQTGDRGGEQFF. The DNA for the CDR3 is TGTGCCAGCAGCCGTCGACAGACAGGGGATCGCGGGGGTGAGCAGTTCTTC. The chain carries TRBV7-9 and TRBJ2-1; D may be TRBD1 (8 bases). The germline gives CDR1 SEHNR, CDR2 FQNEAQ (reference sequence). This CDR3 is 17 amino acids long. Trimming took off 5 bases at V and 9 bases at J, with 26 bases between the two ends.

With respect to this clonotype: Compared with germline, one end of the junction differs, possibly owing to a read error. This chain links TRBV28 with TRBJ2-7, with D unresolved. Germline CDR1 is MDHEN and CDR2 is SYDVKM. The CDR3 is 15 residues long. The CDR3 DNA follows: TGTGCCGGCAGTTTGGCTTTTTATTCGATTTACGAGCAGTACTTC. This gives the protein CAGSLAFYSIYEQYF. Supplemented by reference TRBV28 and TRBJ2-7, the full variable domain reads DVKVTQSSRYLVKRTGEKVFLECVQDMDHENMFWYRQDPGLGLRLIYFSYDVKMKEKGDIPEGYSVSREKKERFSLILESASTNQTSMYLCAGSLAFYSIYEQYFGPGTRLTVT.

V gene TRBV7-3 combines with J gene TRBJ2-3; D may be TRBD1 or TRBD2 (5 bases each). The CDR3 covers 14 residues. With 5 bases removed from V and 3 bases from J, the gap between germline ends came to 12 bases. The germline gives CDR1 SGHTA, CDR2 FQGTGA. The CDR3 region is CASSGRQPTDTQYF. The CDR3 DNA reads TGTGCCAGCAGCGGGAGACAGCCGACAGATACGCAGTATTTT.

This clonotype came up a few times. The V call is TRBV12-3 or TRBV12-4, the J call TRBJ1-1; D possibly corresponds to TRBD1 (5 bases). CDR3 length equals 11 residues. Trimming shortened V by 9 bases and J by 4 bases, and 9 bases separated the two germline ends. CDR3 protein: CASGRGTEAFF. The DNA of the CDR3 is TGTGCCAGTGGGAGGGGCACTGAAGCTTTCTTT.

This clonotype has just a few counts. The chain recombines TRBV7-2 with TRBJ1-2; the D gene is possibly TRBD1 (6 bases). V shed 5 bases and J shed 0 bases, with 19 bases lying between them. CDR1 and CDR2 from the germline V gene are SGHTA and FQGNSA. The CDR3 runs 17 residues. CDR3 DNA sequence: TGTGCCAGCAGCCCACAGGGAGCACGGGCCGCTAACTATGGCTACACCTTC. Protein: CASSPQGARAANYGYTF.

This clonotype appeared a single time. V is TRBV6-6 and J is TRBJ1-1, with a weak D call TRBD1 (6 bases). Germline V gene sequence: CDR1 MNHNY, CDR2 SVGAGI (reference sequence). Trimming cost V 5 bases and J 1 base, with 11 bases left between them. This CDR3 spans 14 amino acids. The CDR3 sequence is CASSTRQENTEAFF. The CDR3 bases are TGTGCCAGCAGTACGAGACAGGAGAACACTGAAGCTTTCTTT.

In DNA, the CDR3 is TGCGCCAGCAGCTGGGGGACAGGGGCCAGGGAGACCCAGTACTTC. Protein sequence: CASSWGTGARETQYF. The genes are TRBV5-1 and TRBJ2-5; 10 bases align to TRBD1. From germline, CDR1 is SGHRS and CDR2 YFSETQ. Germline trimming cut 3 bases from V and 5 bases from J; bases unmatched to any gene: 7. The CDR3 is made up of 15 amino acids.

As regards this clonotype: A much bigger clone sits one base away, suggesting this may be a read error. The chain links TRBV20-1 to TRBJ2-3; no definite D call. Germline CDR1 DFQATT, CDR2 SNEGSKA (reference sequence). The CDR3 consists of 16 residues. Written as DNA, the CDR3 is TGCAGTGCTAGGCCCCCCGGGTCTGTGGGCACAAATACGCAGTATTTT. Translation gives CSARPPGSVGTNTQYF.

The genes are TRBV6-5 and TRBJ2-1; no reliable D call. Deletions cut 0 bases from V and 3 bases from J, with 9 bases between. This CDR3 is built from 15 residues. Germline values: CDR1 MNHEY, CDR2 SVGAGI. CDR3 loop: CASSYSGNNYNEQFF. CDR3 bases: TGTGCCAGCAGTTACTCTGGGAATAACTACAATGAGCAGTTCTTC.

CDR3 in DNA: TGTGCCAGCAGCGCCAGGGCAGGGGGCAGGGGTGACATTCAGTACTTC. Residues: CASSARAGGRGDIQYF. This rearrangement joins TRBV7-2 to TRBJ2-7, with TRBD1 matching 8 bases. The end of the DNA is better explained by TRBJ2-4, so the J call may be wrong. Germline CDR1 reads SGHTA; CDR2 reads FQGNSA. The CDR3 sequence is 16 residues long.

Only a few counts were recorded for this clonotype. The CDR3 spells CSASKLTGGTYEQYF. The CDR3 coding sequence is TGCAGTGCTAGTAAGCTAACAGGGGGGACCTACGAGCAGTACTTC. J is TRBJ2-7 and V is TRBV20-1, with TRBD1 matching 8 bases. The CDR3 has 15 amino acids. CDR1 is DFQATT and CDR2 is SNEGSKA in the germline V gene (reference sequence). V dropped 3 bases and J dropped 2; count of bases not matched to a gene: 9.

This clonotype was seen a handful of times. V and J are TRBV29-1 and TRBJ2-5, with D maybe TRBD1 (6 bases). This CDR3 has 14 residues. V was trimmed by 4 bases and J by 5 bases, leaving 17 bases between them. Per the germline V gene, CDR1 is SQVTM and CDR2 is ANQGSEA. CDR3 sequence reads: CSVGSGQVKETQYF. For the CDR3, the DNA is TGCAGCGTTGGATCGGGACAAGTAAAGGAGACCCAGTACTTC.

This clonotype was observed a handful of times. The CDR3, as DNA: TGTGCCAGCACACGACAGGGGGGCTTGAGCACAGATACGCAGTATTTT. Its protein is CASTRQGGLSTDTQYF. The chain employs TRBV27 and TRBJ2-3, with 9 nucleotides matching TRBD1. Germline V gene sequence: CDR1 MNHEY, CDR2 SMNVEV (reference sequence). The junction had 8 bases not matched to a gene; V was cut back by 7 bases and J by 0 bases. This CDR3 has 16 residues.

This chain connects TRBV7-9 to TRBJ1-3, with a weak D call TRBD1 (6 bases). The CDR3 runs 15 residues. Germline-derived CDR1 and CDR2 are SEHNR and FQNEAQ (reference sequence). V shed 6 bases and J shed 0 bases, with 12 bases lying between them. CDR3 sequence: CASSPTGFSGNTIYF. The CDR3 DNA is TGTGCCAGCAGTCCGACAGGCTTCTCTGGAAACACCATATATTTT.

Remarks on this clonotype: It may be a read error: a sequence one base away is much more abundant. The chain joins TRBV20-1 to TRBJ2-5; D is unclear. The germline gives CDR1 DFQATT, CDR2 SNEGSKA (reference sequence). The CDR3 spans 14 residues. With 1 base removed from V and 11 bases from J, the gap between germline ends came to 20 bases. CDR3 protein: CSARAFNLFNEQYF. CDR3 DNA: TGCAGTGCTAGAGCATTTAACCTGTTTAATGAGCAGTACTTC.

This clonotype was counted a few times. The chain couples TRBV5-1 to TRBJ2-5, with D possibly being TRBD2 (6 bases). Germline V gene data show CDR1 as SGHRS and CDR2 as YFSETQ. The CDR3 totals 13 residues. The V and J ends lost 7 bases and 3 bases respectively, with 13 bases between them. Written as DNA, the CDR3 is TGCGCCAGCCGCCTAGGGGAGGAAGAGACCCAGTACTTC. This encodes CASRLGEEETQYF.

This clonotype came up many times. Relative to the germline gene, one junction end is altered; a read error may explain this. The V call is TRBV7-2, the J call TRBJ2-5; no reliable D call. Germline assignment: CDR1 SGHTA and CDR2 FQGNSA. This CDR3 comprises 15 residues. CDR3 sequence: CASSLEGQGRETQYF. Here the CDR3 DNA reads TGCGCCAGCAGCTTGGAAGGTCAAGGACGAGAGACCCAGTACTTC.

This clonotype showed up just a few times. The chain recombines TRBV29-1 with TRBJ2-1, with unresolved D. From germline, CDR1 is SQVTM and CDR2 ANQGSEA. V was shortened by 5 bases and J by 7 bases, with 6 bases between the two germline ends. The CDR3 runs to 10 residues. The CDR3 coding sequence is TGCAGCGTTCTAGGGAATGAGCAGTTCTTC. Its protein product is CSVLGNEQFF.

This clonotype turned up a few times. The V and J genes are TRBV4-2 and TRBJ2-5; TRBD2 aligns across 12 bases. The CDR3 length is 19 residues. V lost 3 bases and J lost 2; bases outside the gene matches: 13. CDR1 and CDR2 from the germline V gene are LGHNA and YNFKEQ. Written as DNA, the CDR3 is TGTGCCAGCAGCCATGTACAATCCTCCGGGACTAGCGGGCAAGAGACCCAGTACTTC. Translation: CASSHVQSSGTSGQETQYF.

This clonotype came up a few times. The V and J genes are TRBV7-9 and TRBJ1-2; 8 bases fit TRBD1. Germline trimming cut 5 bases from V and 3 bases from J; bases unmatched to any gene: 5. The CDR3 has 14 amino acids. Per germline, CDR1 SEHNR and CDR2 FQNEAQ (reference sequence). The CDR3 loop is CASSGQGRDYGYTF. CDR3 coding DNA: TGTGCCAGCAGCGGACAGGGTCGGGACTATGGCTACACCTTC. Full variable domain (remainder filled in from reference TRBV7-9 and TRBJ1-2): DTGVSQNPRHKITKRGQNVTFRCDPISEHNRLYWYRQTLGQGPEFLTYFQNEAQLEKSRLLSDRFSAERPKGSFSTLEIQRTEQGDSAMYLCASSGQGRDYGYTFGSGTRLTVV.